This T cell receptor beta chain was recorded in a study of blood T cell repertoires in COVID-19. About the research overall: COVID-19 samples, acute and convalescent, were from the United States, Italy and Spain. Sample material is recorded as cDNA or gDNA derived from T cells, B-cell-depleted T cells, or PBMCs.

This CDR3 region has 14 residues. CDR1 is MNHEY and CDR2 is SVGAGI in the germline V gene. The germline V and J ends were trimmed by 6 bases and 0 bases, with 11 bases remaining between them. Enrollment of patients from Seattle took place during active infection, with longitudinal follow-up. In the original workflow: Amplification with reference gene primers provided the estimates of nucleated cell counts. Only in-frame clones appear in the TCRdb table, and some are missing; sequencing was by immunoSEQ multiplex PCR. Clonal size and the V and J genes are those of that table, whereas D and trimming came from the DNA. The sample consists of approximately 97,000 clones, almost 90% of them appearing once.

The sequence was obtained from a man in his fifties with COVID-19, enrolled during active disease. This chain uses TRBV6-5 with TRBJ1-1, with D tentatively TRBD1 (6 bases). Sequencing was carried out using peripheral blood. CDR3 protein: CASSARGLNTEAFF. As DNA, the CDR3 is TGTGCCAGCAGCGCCAGGGGATTGAACACTGAAGCTTTCTTT.